This TCR beta chain emerged from a study of T cells after yellow fever vaccination. Study-wide points: Only a minor proportion of clonotypes was detected across both CD4 and CD8 compartments. Boosting was followed by the reappearance of most primary-vaccination clones (just under 97% CD4, about 90% CD8). Weaker, the secondary response peaked sooner, at day 5 versus 15.

Germline V lookup: CDR1 MNHEY, CDR2 SVGEGT. V lost 4 bases and J lost 1, with 7 bases in between. CDR3 length: 13 residues. This clonotype was counted many times. Its antigen is not known. TCR cDNA, made by 5'RACE template switching, carried an added universal primer site and UMIs. MiXCR, run by TCRdb on the 5' RACE reads, gives a single entry per CDR3 protein. The table shows just over 250,000 distinct CDR3 sequences, with about 5.2% occurring only once. Here the sequenced sample was CD4+ T cells sorted from PBMCs, taken on the day of the yellow fever booster vaccination. This clonotype originated in a man aged 18-30 years who received the YFV17D yellow fever vaccine. The chain joins TRBV6-2 or TRBV6-3 to TRBJ2-5; no reliable D call. The CDR3 sequence is CASSLQFQETQYF. The CDR3 DNA is TGTGCCAGCAGTTTACAGTTCCAAGAGACCCAGTACTTC.